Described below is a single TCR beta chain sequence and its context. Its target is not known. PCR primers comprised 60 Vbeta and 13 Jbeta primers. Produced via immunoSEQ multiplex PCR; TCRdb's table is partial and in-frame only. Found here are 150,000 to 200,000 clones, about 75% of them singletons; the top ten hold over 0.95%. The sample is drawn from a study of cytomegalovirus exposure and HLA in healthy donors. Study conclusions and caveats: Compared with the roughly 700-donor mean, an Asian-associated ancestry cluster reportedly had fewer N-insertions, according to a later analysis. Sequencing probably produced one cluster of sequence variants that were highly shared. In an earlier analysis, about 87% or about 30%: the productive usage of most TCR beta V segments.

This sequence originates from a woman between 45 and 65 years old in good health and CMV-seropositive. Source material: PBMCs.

CDR3 loop: CASSGTGNEKLFF. The CDR3, as DNA: TGTGCCAGCAGTGGTACAGGGAATGAAAAACTGTTTTTT. The chain uses TRBV6-1 and TRBJ1-4, with a tentative D call TRBD1 (6 bases). The CDR3 is 13 amino acids. Germline V gene sequence: CDR1 MNHNS, CDR2 SASEGT. Trimming pared 4 bases from V and 5 bases from J, leaving 8 bases between.